What follows describes a single T cell receptor beta chain. This receptor's antigen is unknown. Qualities for individual bases were not recorded, and no much larger clone is one base off. TCRbeta CDR3 regions were amplified from genomic DNA by means of the immunoSEQ Assay, a bias-controlled multiplex PCR. The source study handled its data this way. Within the assay, amplification of reference gene primers was used to estimate how many nucleated cells each sample contained. To quantify the absolute abundance of each unique TCRbeta CDR3 rearrangement, sequence reads were collapsed and filtered. Productive Simpson clonality was computed per sample as the square root of Simpson's diversity index over productive rearrangements. TCRdb took this table from immuneACCESS and kept in-frame rearrangements with V and J called. Such tables lack part of the clones; where checked against another copy, unresolved V genes explain under half of the gap, and the rest is unexplained. From that table come the V and J calls and clone size; the DNA was used to work out D and trimming. This sample is represented by tens of thousands of clones; around 88% of them were singletons. The ten largest clones add up to more than 4.5% of the sample.

This record belongs to a study of blood T cell repertoires in COVID-19 (dated by TCRdb to about 2020). About the investigation overall: Samples from collaborators originated in the United States, Italy and Spain and spanned both the acute and convalescent phases of COVID-19. The prospective study material was composed of cDNA or gDNA derived from T cells, B-cell-depleted T cells, or PBMCs. The dataset comprised deeply sampled blood TCRbeta repertoires from subjects exposed to, actively infected with, or recovered from COVID-19. The repertoires were made available in a free public database intended to serve as a resource for research on the immune response to SARS-CoV-2. The samples were drawn from the first 160 participants of the ongoing ImmuneRACE study and from 1,254 subjects provided by 6 global collaborators. The sample metadata nearly always contained a de-identified subject ID, COVID-19 status, age in years and sex. HLA class I and class II types, where available, came from metadata supplied by the sample provider rather than from assay-based typing.

Overall study outcomes, separate from this receptor: The amount of clinical and demographic metadata varied by source and participant and was provided uncurated.

The collaborating institutions used their own protocols to collect whole blood in K2EDTA tubes. Collaborator samples were shipped for TCRbeta analysis as frozen whole blood, isolated PBMCs, or DNA extracted from either sample type. For CDR1 and CDR2, the germline V gene (reference sequence) lists LNHDA and SQIVND. Cut back by 6 bases and 4 bases, the V and J ends lie 9 bases apart. From the cysteine through the phenylalanine, the CDR3 covers 12 amino acids. The read is trimmed to its CDR3 DNA, 36 bases read in frame from base 1. In this chain, TRBV19 is recombined with TRBJ1-1, with the D gene call left open. The receptor comes from a man in his sixties with acute or convalescent COVID-19. Sequences were obtained from peripheral blood. In nucleotide form, the sequence is TGTGCCAGTAGGGCCGCTGGCACTGAAGCTTTCTTT. Translation gives CASRAAGTEAFF.